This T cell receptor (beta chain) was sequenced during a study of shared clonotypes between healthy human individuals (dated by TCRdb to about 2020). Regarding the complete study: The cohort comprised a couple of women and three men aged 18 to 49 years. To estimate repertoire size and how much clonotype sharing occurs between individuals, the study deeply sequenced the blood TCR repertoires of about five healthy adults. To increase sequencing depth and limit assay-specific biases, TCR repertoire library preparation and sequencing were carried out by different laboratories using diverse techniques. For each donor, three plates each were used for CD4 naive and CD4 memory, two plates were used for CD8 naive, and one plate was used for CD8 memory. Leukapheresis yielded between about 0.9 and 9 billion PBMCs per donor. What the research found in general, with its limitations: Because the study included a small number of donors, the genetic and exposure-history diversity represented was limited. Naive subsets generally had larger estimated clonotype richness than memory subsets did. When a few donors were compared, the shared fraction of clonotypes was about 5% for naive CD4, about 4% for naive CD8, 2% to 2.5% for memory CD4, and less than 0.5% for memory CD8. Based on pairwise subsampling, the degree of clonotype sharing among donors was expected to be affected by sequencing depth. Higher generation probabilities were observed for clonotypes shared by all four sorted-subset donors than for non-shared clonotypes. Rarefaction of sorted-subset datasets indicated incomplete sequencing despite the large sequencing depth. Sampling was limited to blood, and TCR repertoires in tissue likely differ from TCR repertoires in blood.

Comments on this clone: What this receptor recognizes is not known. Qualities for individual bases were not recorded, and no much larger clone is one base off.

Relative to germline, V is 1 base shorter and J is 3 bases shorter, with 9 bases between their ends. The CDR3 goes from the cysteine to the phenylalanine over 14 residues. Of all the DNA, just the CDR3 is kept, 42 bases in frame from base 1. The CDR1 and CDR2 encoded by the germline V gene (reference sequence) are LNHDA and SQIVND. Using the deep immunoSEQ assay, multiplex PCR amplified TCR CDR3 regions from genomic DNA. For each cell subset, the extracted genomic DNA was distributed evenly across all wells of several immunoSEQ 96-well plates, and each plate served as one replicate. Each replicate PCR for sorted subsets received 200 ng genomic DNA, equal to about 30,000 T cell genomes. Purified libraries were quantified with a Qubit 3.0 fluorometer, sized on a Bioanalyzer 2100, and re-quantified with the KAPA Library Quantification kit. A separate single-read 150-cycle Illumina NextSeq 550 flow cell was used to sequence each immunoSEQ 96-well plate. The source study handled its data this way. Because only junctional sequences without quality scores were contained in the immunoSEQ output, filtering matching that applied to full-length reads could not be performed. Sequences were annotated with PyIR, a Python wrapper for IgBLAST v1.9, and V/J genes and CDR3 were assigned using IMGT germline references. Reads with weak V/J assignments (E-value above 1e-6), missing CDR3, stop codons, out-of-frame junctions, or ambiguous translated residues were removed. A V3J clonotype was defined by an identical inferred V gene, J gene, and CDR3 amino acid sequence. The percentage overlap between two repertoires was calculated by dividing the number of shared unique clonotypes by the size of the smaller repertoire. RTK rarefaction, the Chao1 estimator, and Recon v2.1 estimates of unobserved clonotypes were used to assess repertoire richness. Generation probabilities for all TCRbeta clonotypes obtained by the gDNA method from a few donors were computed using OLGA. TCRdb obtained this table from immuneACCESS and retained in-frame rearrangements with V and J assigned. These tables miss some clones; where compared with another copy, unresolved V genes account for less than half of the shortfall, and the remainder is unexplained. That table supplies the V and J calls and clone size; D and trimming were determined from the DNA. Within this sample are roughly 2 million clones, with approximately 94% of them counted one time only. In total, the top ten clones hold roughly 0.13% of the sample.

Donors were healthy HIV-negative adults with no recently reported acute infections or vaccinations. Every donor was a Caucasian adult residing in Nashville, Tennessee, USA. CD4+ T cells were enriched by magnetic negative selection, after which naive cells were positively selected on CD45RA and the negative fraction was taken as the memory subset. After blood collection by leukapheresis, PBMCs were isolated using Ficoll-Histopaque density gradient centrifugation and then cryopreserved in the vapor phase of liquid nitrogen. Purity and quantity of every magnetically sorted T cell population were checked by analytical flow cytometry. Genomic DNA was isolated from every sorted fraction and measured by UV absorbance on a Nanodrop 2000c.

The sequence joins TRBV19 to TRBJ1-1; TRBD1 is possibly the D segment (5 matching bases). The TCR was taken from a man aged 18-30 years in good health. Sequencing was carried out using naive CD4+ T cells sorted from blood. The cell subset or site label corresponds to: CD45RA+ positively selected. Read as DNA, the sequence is TGTGCCAGTAGTATAGTGGGGGAGTACACTGAAGCTTTCTTT. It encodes CASSIVGEYTEAFF.